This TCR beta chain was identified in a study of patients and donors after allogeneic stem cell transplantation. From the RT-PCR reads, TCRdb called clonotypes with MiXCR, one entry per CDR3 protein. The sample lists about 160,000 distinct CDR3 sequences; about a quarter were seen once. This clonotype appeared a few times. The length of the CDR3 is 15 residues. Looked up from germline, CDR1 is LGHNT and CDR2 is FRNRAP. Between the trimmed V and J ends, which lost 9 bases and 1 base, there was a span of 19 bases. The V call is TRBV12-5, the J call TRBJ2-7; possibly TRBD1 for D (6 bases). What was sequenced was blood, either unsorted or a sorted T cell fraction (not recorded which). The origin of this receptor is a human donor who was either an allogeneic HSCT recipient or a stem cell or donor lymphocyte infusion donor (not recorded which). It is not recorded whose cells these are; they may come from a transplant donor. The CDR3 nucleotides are TGTGCTAGGGGGGCCTTTTCCACAGCTTCCTACGAGCAGTACTTC. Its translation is CARGAFSTASYEQYF. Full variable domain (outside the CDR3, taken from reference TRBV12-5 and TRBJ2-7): DARVTQTPRHKVTEMGQEVTMRCQPILGHNTVFWYRQTMMQGLELLAYFRNRAPLDDSGMPKDRFSAEMPDATLATLKIQPSEPRDSAVYFCARGAFSTASYEQYFGPGTRLTVT.